Shown below are 25 T cell receptor beta chains from a single sample sequenced in a study of blood T cell repertoires in COVID-19. Clones were sequenced by immunoSEQ multiplex PCR, and TCRdb holds only the in-frame ones, with some missing. The sample records around 150,000 clones, roughly 93% being singletons. Sequenced sample: peripheral blood. The receptors derive from a woman in her forties or fifties with acute or convalescent COVID-19.

The chain has TRBV19 and TRBJ2-2; 8 bases are shared with TRBD2. V shed 6 bases and J 2 bases; nucleotides not matched to a gene: 8. Germline CDR1 is LNHDA and CDR2 is SQIVND (reference sequence). This CDR3 is 16 amino acids long. The DNA of the CDR3 is TGTGCCAGTAGGGCGGGAGGACAGATAAACACCGGGGAGCTGTTTTTT. Translating it yields CASRAGGQINTGELFF.

DNA of the CDR3: TGTGCCAGCAGCGTAGACGGGACAGGGGGTCGCAATGAGCAGTTCTTC. It is translated as CASSVDGTGGRNEQFF. V and J are TRBV9 and TRBJ2-1, with TRBD1 matching 11 bases. Germline CDR1 and CDR2: SGDLS and YYNGEE. V was pared by 0 bases and J by 6 bases, with 5 bases of the junction left unmatched. The length of the CDR3 is 16 residues.

The chain joins TRBV3-1 (or the pseudogene TRBV3-2) to TRBJ1-2; possible D gene TRBD1, 6 bases. V was clipped by 3 bases and J by 3 bases, with 8 bases between them. CDR3 length equals 13 residues. Germline V gives CDR1 LGHDT, CDR2 YNNKEL (reference sequence). The CDR3 DNA reads as TGTGCCAGCAGCCAGGGGGCCTACTATGGCTACACCTTC. Protein: CASSQGAYYGYTF.

V usage is TRBV3-1 (or the pseudogene TRBV3-2) and J usage is TRBJ1-2; the D is unclear. The CDR3 sequence is 14 residues long. CDR1 and CDR2 from the germline V gene are LGHDT and YNNKEL (reference sequence). V was pared by 4 bases and J by 6 bases, with 15 bases between. CDR3 sequence reads: CASSLPGSSDGYTF. Here the CDR3 DNA reads TGTGCCAGCAGCCTCCCGGGGTCTTCCGATGGCTACACCTTC.

J is TRBJ2-4 and V is TRBV19, with TRBD1 identical over 8 bases. The CDR3 totals 14 residues. V shed 5 bases and J 8 bases; nucleotides not matched to a gene: 8. From germline, CDR1 is LNHDA and CDR2 SQIVND (reference sequence). The CDR3 loop is CASSSSTGVDIQYF. CDR3 in DNA: TGTGCCAGTAGTTCTTCGACAGGGGTAGACATTCAGTACTTC.

The chain carries TRBV24-1 and TRBJ2-2, with 8 bases fitting TRBD1. V was clipped by 4 bases and J by 8 bases; unmatched bases: 8. The CDR3 length is 15 residues. Germline lookup yields CDR1 KGHDR and CDR2 SFDVKD. The CDR3 here is CATSDQTGVEGELFF. The CDR3 DNA is TGTGCCACCAGTGACCAGACAGGGGTCGAGGGGGAGCTGTTTTTT.

This chain links TRBV9 with TRBJ1-2; TRBD1 is a possible D gene (6 bases). CDR3 length: 14 amino acids. The germline gives CDR1 SGDLS, CDR2 YYNGEE. V shed 4 bases and J shed 5 bases, with 15 bases lying between them. CDR3 in DNA: TGTGCCAGCAGCCCACTACAGGGTTTGTATGGCTACACCTTC. Its protein is CASSPLQGLYGYTF.

This chain joins TRBV18 and TRBJ2-7; 7 bases are shared with TRBD1. V was pared by 2 bases and J by 6 bases, with 4 bases of the junction left unmatched. The germline V gene encodes CDR1 KGHSH and CDR2 LQKENI. The CDR3 totals 13 residues. The CDR3 nucleotides read TGTGCCAGCTCACCAAGGGACAGAGGCGAGCAGTACTTC. As protein: CASSPRDRGEQYF.

The chain links TRBV7-9 to TRBJ2-5, with 8 bases aligning to TRBD2. The CDR3 covers 14 residues. Germline V CDR1 and CDR2: SEHNR, FQNEAQ (reference sequence). The V and J ends lost 5 bases and 9 bases, in that order; junction bases with no gene match: 11. CDR3 protein: CASSPASGRGAQYF. CDR3 coding DNA: TGTGCCAGCAGCCCCGCTAGCGGGCGTGGGGCCCAGTACTTC.

This chain links TRBV13 with TRBJ2-1, with 9 bases identical to TRBD2. J was trimmed by 6 bases and V by 0 bases; bases with no gene match: 0. The germline CDR1 and CDR2 sequences are PRHDT and FYEKMQ (reference sequence). This CDR3 is built from 14 residues. The CDR3 DNA follows: TGTGCCAGCAGCTTAGGACTAGCGGGCAATGAGCAGTTCTTC. Translation: CASSLGLAGNEQFF.

The chain couples TRBV27 to TRBJ2-1; 8 positions match TRBD1. The CDR3 extends over 16 amino acids. V shed 5 bases and J 3 bases; nucleotides not matched to a gene: 9. Germline assignment: CDR1 MNHEY and CDR2 SMNVEV (reference sequence). Here the CDR3 DNA reads TGTGCCAGCAGTACTAGGACAGGGATCTTCTACAATGAGCAGTTCTTC. Amino acid sequence: CASSTRTGIFYNEQFF.

The J gene is TRBJ2-7, the V gene TRBV7-9, with TRBD1 matching over 9 bases. Trimming took 6 bases from V and 8 from J; bases not matched to a gene: 17. The CDR3 contains 16 residues. Germline loops: CDR1 SEHNR, CDR2 FQNEAQ (reference sequence). CDR3 sequence: CASSPSTGGASIKQYF. DNA for the CDR3: TGTGCCAGCAGTCCCTCTACAGGGGGCGCATCTATCAAGCAGTACTTC.

The V call is TRBV9, the J call TRBJ1-1, with 8 bases identical to TRBD1. With V trimmed by 4 bases and J by 5 bases, 13 bases remained unmatched. CDR3 length: 16 amino acids. The germline gives CDR1 SGDLS, CDR2 YYNGEE. The CDR3 here is CASSPYSRTGRTEAFF. CDR3 DNA: TGTGCCAGCAGCCCATACTCCCGGACAGGGAGGACTGAAGCTTTCTTT. Drawing the rest from reference TRBV9 and TRBJ1-1, the complete variable domain is DSGVTQTPKHLITATGQRVTLRCSPRSGDLSVYWYQQSLDQGLQFLIQYYNGEERAKGNILERFSAQQFPDLHSELNLSSLELGDSALYFCASSPYSRTGRTEAFFGQGTRLTVV.

The genes are TRBV19 and TRBJ1-6, with D possibly TRBD1 on 6 matching bases. Trimming cost V 7 bases and J 7 bases, with 14 bases left between them. The CDR3 is 14 amino acids. Germline V gene lookup returns CDR1 LNHDA and CDR2 SQIVND (reference sequence). The CDR3 DNA is TGTGCCAGTACCGCGGATCAGGGGAATTCACCCCTCCACTTT. Amino acid sequence: CASTADQGNSPLHF.

The chain recombines TRBV20-1 with TRBJ1-5; D possibly corresponds to TRBD1 (5 bases). Germline values: CDR1 DFQATT, CDR2 SNEGSKA (reference sequence). Trimming cost V 3 bases and J 0 bases, with 12 bases left between them. CDR3 size: 15 residues. The CDR3 nucleotides are TGCAGTGCTAGTCGAAGGGGAAATAGCAATCAGCCCCAGCATTTT. This translates into CSASRRGNSNQPQHF.

V is TRBV6-2 or TRBV6-3 and J is TRBJ1-1; maybe TRBD1 (5 bases). Germline V gene data show CDR1 as MNHEY and CDR2 as SVGEGT. CDR3 size: 16 residues. Trimming removed 6 bases from V and 6 bases from J, with 23 bases in between. The CDR3 nucleotides are TGTGCCAGCAGCCCGAGTTGGGGACTACTTCTCGCTGAAGCTTTCTTT. This codes for CASSPSWGLLLAEAFF.

The J gene is TRBJ2-7, the V gene TRBV18, with a weak D call TRBD1 (6 bases). Germline V gene sequence: CDR1 KGHSH, CDR2 LQKENI. Trimming left V 3 bases short and J 5 bases short, with 11 bases between. This CDR3 spans 13 amino acids. The CDR3 nucleotides are TGTGCCAGCTCACCGGGACATAGGGACGAGCAGTACTTC. As protein: CASSPGHRDEQYF.

The chain has TRBV6-6 and TRBJ1-5; D might be TRBD1 (6 bases). Germline V lookup: CDR1 MNHNY, CDR2 SVGAGI (reference sequence). CDR3 size: 17 residues. The ends were cut back, 5 bases at V and 0 bases at J, with 17 bases in the middle. The CDR3 spells CASSHGQSPYSNQPQHF. CDR3 coding DNA: TGTGCCAGCAGTCACGGACAGTCGCCTTATAGCAATCAGCCCCAGCATTTT.

V and J are TRBV7-2 and TRBJ2-7; tentative D call: TRBD2 (6 bases). The CDR3 runs to 13 residues. The germline V gene has CDR1 SGHTA and CDR2 FQGNSA. Trimming left V 4 bases short and J 3 bases short, with 10 bases between. The CDR3 nucleotides read TGTGCCAGCAGCTCAAGACTAGACTACGAGCAGTACTTC. Amino acids: CASSSRLDYEQYF.

The genes are TRBV6-4 and TRBJ2-2; D perhaps matches TRBD2 (6 bases). V lost 6 bases and J lost 6, with 14 bases in between. This CDR3 is built from 14 residues. From germline, CDR1 is MRHNA and CDR2 SNTAGT. CDR3 amino acids: CASSRESGPGELFF. The CDR3 DNA reads as TGTGCCAGCAGCCGGGAGTCCGGGCCCGGGGAGCTGTTTTTT.

The chain uses TRBV30 and TRBJ2-2; 10 nucleotides align to TRBD1. Germline CDR1 and CDR2: GTSNPN and SVGIG (reference sequence). Trimming cost V 3 bases and J 4 bases; bases outside gene matches: 8. This CDR3 has 16 residues. The CDR3 here is CAWRGYGTGVTGELFF. In DNA form, the CDR3 reads TGTGCCTGGAGGGGGTATGGGACAGGGGTCACCGGGGAGCTGTTTTTT.

V usage is TRBV2 and J usage is TRBJ2-1; 14 positions match TRBD2. This CDR3 spans 15 amino acids. Germline V CDR1 and CDR2: SNHLY, FYNNEI. The ends lost 7 bases at V and 7 bases at J; junction bases unmatched: 6. The chain's CDR3 is CASMATSGGANEQFF. In DNA form, the CDR3 reads TGTGCCAGCATGGCGACTAGCGGGGGGGCGAATGAGCAGTTCTTC.

The chain recombines TRBV10-3 with TRBJ1-1; D perhaps matches TRBD1 (5 bases). This CDR3 has 12 amino acids. Germline assignment: CDR1 ENHRY and CDR2 SYGVKD. With 6 bases removed from V and 8 bases from J, the gap between germline ends came to 13 bases. The CDR3 nucleotides read TGTGCCATCAGGGAGACAGAATCGGAAGCTTTCTTT. It encodes CAIRETESEAFF.

The chain employs TRBV20-1 and TRBJ2-6; D perhaps matches TRBD1 (6 bases). The germline V gene encodes CDR1 DFQATT and CDR2 SNEGSKA (reference sequence). Trimming stripped 3 bases from V and 0 bases from J, with 12 bases between. The CDR3 consists of 16 residues. Written as DNA, the CDR3 is TGCAGTGCTAGTGGACAGATCCTCTCTGGGGCCAACGTCCTGACTTTC. As protein: CSASGQILSGANVLTF.

The count of this clone is one. The rearrangement links TRBV15 to TRBJ2-3; TRBD1 agrees at 8 bases. This CDR3 comprises 14 residues. Germline V gene data show CDR1 as LNHNV and CDR2 as YYDKDF (reference sequence). The V gene end was trimmed by 3 bases and the J gene end by 2 bases; junction bases not matched to a gene: 1. The CDR3 DNA reads as TGTGCCACCAGCAGGGACAGGGCCACAGATACGCAGTATTTT. Protein: CATSRDRATDTQYF.